This record covers a single T cell receptor (beta chain). TCRdb re-called the 5' RACE reads with MiXCR, one entry per CDR3 protein. Among 450,000 to 600,000 distinct CDR3 sequences, under 25% were seen once, and the ten largest hold around 0.47%. The source of the sample is a study of identical twins. The sample was also reused in another study, on yellow fever vaccine responses in identical twins.

The sequenced sample consisted of CD4+ T cells sorted from blood. The sequence derives from a woman between 18 and 29 years old in good health.

CDR3 nucleotide sequence: TGTGCCACCAGTGATTTCGAGGGAATGGCAGATACGCAGTATTTT. It is translated as CATSDFEGMADTQYF. V usage is TRBV24-1 and J usage is TRBJ2-3, with a possible D match to TRBD2 (5 bases). V dropped 1 base and J dropped 4 bases, with 11 bases sitting between them. CDR3 size: 15 residues. CDR1 and CDR2 (germline): KGHDR, SFDVKD.